This T cell receptor (beta chain) stems from a study of T cells after posttransplantation cyclophosphamide. Study-wide results and caveats: Later post-transplant blood repertoires were often dominated by donor CD8+ memory clones.

Clones were read by immunoSEQ multiplex PCR, and TCRdb kept only the in-frame ones, dropping some. The data show under 45,000 clones, with none appearing a single time. Per germline, CDR1 SGHTA and CDR2 FQGNSA. With 5 bases removed from V and 7 bases from J, the gap between germline ends came to 6 bases. The CDR3 has 11 residues. This clone was detected ten times or more. What it binds is not known. Sequencing was done on a sample of PBMCs. V is TRBV7-2 and J is TRBJ2-4, with D unclear. The sequence came from a man aged 25 to 45 in good health and a related stem cell transplant donor. CDR3 sequence (DNA): TGTGCCAGCAGCGCTAGTAACATTCAGTACTTC. Protein: CASSASNIQYF.